The following is a T cell receptor beta chain sequence with its context. This clone was seen a single time. The target of this receptor is not known. No base quality information exists; no much larger clone differs at one position. Each collaborating institution followed its own protocols to collect whole blood in K2EDTA tubes. For TCRbeta analysis, collaborators shipped samples as frozen whole blood, isolated PBMCs, or DNA extracted from either of those sample types. The sample comes from a study of blood T cell repertoires in COVID-19 (dated by TCRdb to about 2020). Background on the whole study: Samples covering the acute and convalescent phases of COVID-19 were provided by collaborators in the United States, Italy and Spain. Subjects who had been exposed to COVID-19, were actively infected with it, or had recovered from it provided the deeply sampled blood TCRbeta repertoires that made up the dataset. Where available, HLA class I and class II types were taken from metadata supplied by the sample provider and were not determined by assay-based typing. The samples were drawn from two sources: the first 160 participants of the ongoing ImmuneRACE study, and over 1,000 subjects contributed by 6 global collaborators. Nearly every sample came with metadata listing a de-identified subject ID, COVID-19 status, age in years and sex. The prospective study material was composed of cDNA or gDNA derived from T cells, B-cell-depleted T cells, or PBMCs. A freely available public database, intended as a resource for researchers studying the immune response to SARS-CoV-2, is where the repertoires were released. The full study reports these points: The amount of clinical and demographic metadata varied by source and participant and was provided uncurated.

TCRbeta CDR3 regions were amplified from genomic DNA using the immunoSEQ Assay, a bias-controlled multiplex PCR. As for the authors' bioinformatics: Within the assay, amplification of reference gene primers was used to estimate how many nucleated cells each sample contained. To quantify the absolute abundance of each unique TCRbeta CDR3 rearrangement, sequence reads were collapsed and filtered. For each sample, productive Simpson clonality was calculated by taking the square root of Simpson's diversity index across productive rearrangements. What TCRdb holds here is the immuneACCESS table cut down to in-frame rearrangements. Part of the clones is not present; checked against another copy, under half of the missing clones reflect an unresolved V gene, and the others are unexplained. D and trimming come from the DNA, and the V and J calls and clone size come from that table. Present in this sample are approximately 170,000 clones, around 80% of which were seen just once. Together, the top ten hold more than 9.5% of the sample.

V is clipped by 6 bases and J by 8 bases, and the sequence between their germline boundaries is 13 bases long. The germline V gene encodes CDR1 DFQATT and CDR2 SNEGSKA (reference sequence). The cysteine opens and the phenylalanine closes a CDR3 of 11 amino acids. The read is trimmed to its CDR3 DNA, 33 bases read in frame from base 1. The sample was peripheral blood. The sequence was obtained from a man between 60 and 75 years old with active or convalescent COVID-19. This chain is built from TRBV20-1 and TRBJ1-2, with TRBD1 as a weak D call on 6 bases. The CDR3 reads CSAGGLVGYTF. The sequence in DNA is TGCAGTGCCGGGGGGCTTGTGGGCTACACCTTC.